The subject of this entry is one T cell receptor beta chain. The antigen is unknown. This record belongs to a study of OX40 agonist ivuxolimab in advanced cancers. In the study overall: Given to patients was ivuxolimab, an agonistic anti-OX40 (CD134) antibody. Patients with hepatocellular carcinoma, melanoma, renal cell or head and neck cancer made up the dose-escalation patients. Whole-study findings and limits: Clonal expansion from baseline to week 6 occurred in both CD4+ and CD8+ T cells.

Trimming removed 7 bases from V and 8 bases from J, with 12 bases in between. This CDR3 spans 13 amino acids. Germline loops: CDR1 SNHLY, CDR2 FYNNEI. The data were produced by immunoSEQ multiplex PCR, yet TCRdb's version contains in-frame clones alone and is incomplete. The sample includes tens of thousands of clones, approximately 78% of them seen just once. The J gene is TRBJ1-6, the V gene TRBV2, with D possibly being TRBD1 (6 bases). The TCR was taken from an adult with an advanced solid tumor such as melanoma, head and neck, liver or kidney cancer. The sample in question was CD4+ or CD8+ T cells sorted from blood, obtained in a trial of the OX40 agonist ivuxolimab. CDR3 in DNA: TGTGCCAGCAAGGGGACAAGCTATTCACCCCTCCACTTT. Its protein is CASKGTSYSPLHF.